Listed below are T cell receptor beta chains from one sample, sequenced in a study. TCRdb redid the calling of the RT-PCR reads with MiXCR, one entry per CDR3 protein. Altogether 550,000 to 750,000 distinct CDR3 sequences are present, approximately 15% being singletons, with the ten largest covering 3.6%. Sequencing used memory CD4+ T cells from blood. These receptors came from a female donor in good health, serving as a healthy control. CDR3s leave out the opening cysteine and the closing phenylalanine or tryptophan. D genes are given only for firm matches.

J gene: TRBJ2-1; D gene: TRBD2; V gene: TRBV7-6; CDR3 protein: ASSQTRGGRAGEQF
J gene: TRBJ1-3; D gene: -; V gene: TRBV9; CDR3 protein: ASSPLASGNTIY
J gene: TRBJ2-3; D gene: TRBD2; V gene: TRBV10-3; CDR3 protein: AISGGLAGDTQY
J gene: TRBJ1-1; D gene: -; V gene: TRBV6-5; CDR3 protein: ASSYGRATTF
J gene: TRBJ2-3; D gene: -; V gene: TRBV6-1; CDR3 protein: ASTLRGAFTDTQY
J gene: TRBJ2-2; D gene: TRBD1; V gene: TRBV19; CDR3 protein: ASSTRQGTRTGELF
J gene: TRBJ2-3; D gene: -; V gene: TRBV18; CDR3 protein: ASSVLGSPPTDTQY
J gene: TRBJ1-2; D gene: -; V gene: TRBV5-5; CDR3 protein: ASSLEGRALYGYT
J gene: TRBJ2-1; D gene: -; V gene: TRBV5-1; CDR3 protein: ASSLALTGSSYNEQF
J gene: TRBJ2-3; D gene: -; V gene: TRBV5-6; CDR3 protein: ASSLVLARDTQY
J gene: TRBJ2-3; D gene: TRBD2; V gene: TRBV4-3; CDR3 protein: ASSQGQRGATDTQY
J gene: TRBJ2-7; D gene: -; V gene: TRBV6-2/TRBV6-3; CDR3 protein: ASSYPRRAYEQY
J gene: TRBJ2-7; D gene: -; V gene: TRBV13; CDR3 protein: AISSRLLCWFIGLDYEQY
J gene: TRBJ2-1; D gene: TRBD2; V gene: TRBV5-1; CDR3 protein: ASSLRLAGYRSYNEQF
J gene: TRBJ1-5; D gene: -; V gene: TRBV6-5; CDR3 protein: ASRSSGLGLNQPQH
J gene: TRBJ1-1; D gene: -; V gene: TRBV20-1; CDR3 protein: SLIKGGTEAF
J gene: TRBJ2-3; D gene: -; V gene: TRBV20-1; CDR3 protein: SQKTGDTQY